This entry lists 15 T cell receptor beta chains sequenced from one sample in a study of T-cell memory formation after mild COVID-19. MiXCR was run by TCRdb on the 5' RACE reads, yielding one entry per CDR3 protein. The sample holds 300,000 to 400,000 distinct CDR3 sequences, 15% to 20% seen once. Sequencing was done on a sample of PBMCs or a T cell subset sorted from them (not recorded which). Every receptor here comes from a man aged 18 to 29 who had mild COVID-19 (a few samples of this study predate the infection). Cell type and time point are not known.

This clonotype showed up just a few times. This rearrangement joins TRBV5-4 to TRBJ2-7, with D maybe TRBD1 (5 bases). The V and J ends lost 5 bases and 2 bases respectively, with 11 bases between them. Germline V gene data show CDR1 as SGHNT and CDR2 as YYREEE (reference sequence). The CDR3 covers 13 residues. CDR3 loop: CASRYDSAYEQYF. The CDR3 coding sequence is TGTGCCAGCAGGTACGACAGCGCCTACGAGCAGTACTTC.

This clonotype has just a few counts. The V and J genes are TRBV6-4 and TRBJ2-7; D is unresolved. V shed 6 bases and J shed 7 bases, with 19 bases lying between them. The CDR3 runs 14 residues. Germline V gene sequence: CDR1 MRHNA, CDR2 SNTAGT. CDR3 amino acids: CASSRPTSRHEQYV. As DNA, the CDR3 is TGTGCCAGCAGCCGTCCTACTTCGCGACATGAGCAGTACGTC.

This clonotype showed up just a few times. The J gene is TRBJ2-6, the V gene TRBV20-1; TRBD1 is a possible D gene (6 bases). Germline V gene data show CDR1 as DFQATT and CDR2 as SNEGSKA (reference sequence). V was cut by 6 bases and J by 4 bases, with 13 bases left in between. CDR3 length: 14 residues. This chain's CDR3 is CSASQGLGANVLTF. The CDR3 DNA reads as TGCAGTGCCTCACAGGGATTAGGGGCCAACGTCCTGACTTTC.

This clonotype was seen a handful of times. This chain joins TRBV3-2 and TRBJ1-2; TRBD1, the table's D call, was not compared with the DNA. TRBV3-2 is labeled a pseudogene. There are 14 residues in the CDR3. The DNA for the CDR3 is TGTGCCAGCAGCCAAGATTTTCCGGGATGTGGCTACACCTTC. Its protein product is CASSQDFPGCGYTF.

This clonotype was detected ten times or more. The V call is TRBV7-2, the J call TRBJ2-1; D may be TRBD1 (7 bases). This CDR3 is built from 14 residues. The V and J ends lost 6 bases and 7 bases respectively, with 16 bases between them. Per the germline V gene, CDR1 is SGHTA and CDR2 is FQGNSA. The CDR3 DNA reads TGTGCCAGCAGGCCTGCAGGGGGGACGAATGAGCAGTTCTTC. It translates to CASRPAGGTNEQFF.

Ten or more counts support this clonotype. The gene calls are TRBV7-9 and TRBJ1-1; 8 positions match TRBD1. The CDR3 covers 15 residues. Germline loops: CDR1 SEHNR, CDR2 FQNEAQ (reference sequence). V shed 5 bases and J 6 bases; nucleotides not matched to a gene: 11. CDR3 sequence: CASSPPDRESPEAFF. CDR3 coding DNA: TGTGCCAGCAGCCCACCGGACAGGGAGAGCCCTGAAGCTTTCTTT.

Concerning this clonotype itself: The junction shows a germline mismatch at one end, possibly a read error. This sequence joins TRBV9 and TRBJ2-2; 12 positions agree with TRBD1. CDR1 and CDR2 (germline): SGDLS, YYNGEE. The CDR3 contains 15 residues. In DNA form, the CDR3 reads TGTGCCAGCAGCGGCGGGACAGGGGGCACCGGGGAGCTGATTTTT. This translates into CASSGGTGGTGELIF.

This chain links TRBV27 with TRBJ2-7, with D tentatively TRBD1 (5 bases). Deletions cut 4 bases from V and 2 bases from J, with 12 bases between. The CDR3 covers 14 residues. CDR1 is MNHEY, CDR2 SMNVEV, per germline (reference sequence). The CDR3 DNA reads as TGTGCCAGCAGTTGGGGCCTGGCGCCCTACGAGCAGTACTTC. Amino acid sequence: CASSWGLAPYEQYF.

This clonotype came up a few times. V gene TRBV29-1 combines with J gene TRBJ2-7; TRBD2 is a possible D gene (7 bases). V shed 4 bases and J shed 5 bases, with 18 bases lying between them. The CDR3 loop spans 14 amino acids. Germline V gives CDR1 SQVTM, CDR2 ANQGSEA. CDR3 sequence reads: CSVGGGRGTDEQYF. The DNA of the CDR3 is TGCAGCGTTGGAGGGGGGAGGGGTACTGACGAGCAGTACTTC.

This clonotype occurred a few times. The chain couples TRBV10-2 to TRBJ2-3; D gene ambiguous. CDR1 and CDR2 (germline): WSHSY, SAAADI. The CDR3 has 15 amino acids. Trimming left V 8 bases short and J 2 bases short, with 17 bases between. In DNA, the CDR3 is TGCGCCAGCGCTACGCTAGGCACGTTCACAGATACGCAGTATTTT. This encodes CASATLGTFTDTQYF.

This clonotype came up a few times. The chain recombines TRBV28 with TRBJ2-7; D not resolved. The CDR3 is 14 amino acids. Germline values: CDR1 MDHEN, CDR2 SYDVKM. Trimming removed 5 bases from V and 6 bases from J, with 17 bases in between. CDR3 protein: CASSPLSPGGEQYF. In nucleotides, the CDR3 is TGTGCCAGCAGTCCTTTATCCCCCGGTGGCGAGCAGTACTTC.

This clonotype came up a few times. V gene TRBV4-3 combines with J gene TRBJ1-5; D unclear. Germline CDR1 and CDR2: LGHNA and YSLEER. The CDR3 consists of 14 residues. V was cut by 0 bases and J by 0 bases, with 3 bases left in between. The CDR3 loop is CASSQDYSNQPQHF. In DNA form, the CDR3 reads TGCGCCAGCAGCCAAGATTATAGCAATCAGCCCCAGCATTTT.

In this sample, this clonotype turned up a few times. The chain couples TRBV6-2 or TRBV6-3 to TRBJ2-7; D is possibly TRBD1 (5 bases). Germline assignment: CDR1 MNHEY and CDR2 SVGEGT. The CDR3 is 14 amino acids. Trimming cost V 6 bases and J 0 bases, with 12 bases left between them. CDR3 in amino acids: CASRRRDTSYEQYF. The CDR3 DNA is TGTGCCAGCAGACGCAGGGATACCTCCTACGAGCAGTACTTC.

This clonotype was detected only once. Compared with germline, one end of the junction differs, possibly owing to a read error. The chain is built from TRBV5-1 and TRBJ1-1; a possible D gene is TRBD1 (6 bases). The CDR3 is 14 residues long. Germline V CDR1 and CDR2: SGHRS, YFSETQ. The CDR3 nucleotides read TGCGCCAGCAGCATGACAGGCCGGAACACTGAGGCTTTCTTT. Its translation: CASSMTGRNTEAFF. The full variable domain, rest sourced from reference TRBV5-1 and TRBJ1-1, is KAGVTQTPRYLIKTRGQQVTLSCSPISGHRSVSWYQQTPGQGLQFLFEYFSETQRNKGNFPGRFSGRQFSNSRSEMNVSTLELGDSALYLCASSMTGRNTEAFFGQGTRLTVV.

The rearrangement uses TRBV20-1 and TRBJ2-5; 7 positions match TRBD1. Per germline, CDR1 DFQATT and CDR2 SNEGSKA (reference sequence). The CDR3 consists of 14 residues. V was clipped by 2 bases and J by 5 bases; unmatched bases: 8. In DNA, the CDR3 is TGCAGTGCTAGAACCACAGGGGAATCGGAGACCCAGTACTTC. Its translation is CSARTTGESETQYF.